This T cell receptor (beta chain) was captured by sequencing in a study of CD8 T cells in ankylosing spondylitis. Germline V CDR1 and CDR2: SGDLS, YYNGEE. The CDR3 spans 8 amino acids, including both terminal residues. One entry per CDR3 protein, called by TCRdb with MiXCR from the 5' RACE reads. Among 130,000 or so distinct CDR3 sequences listed, about 6.5% were seen once. There are many counts of this clonotype. It is likely a read error, because the conserved phenylalanine at the end of the CDR3 is missing. The limits of the CDR3 on the DNA are not certain, so only TCRdb's listed CDR3 is given. The receptor comes from a male donor with ankylosing spondylitis or in good health (not recorded which). The sample was blood, either unsorted or a sorted T cell fraction (not recorded which). This rearrangement joins TRBV9 to TRBJ2-7. CDR3 region: CASSVVAL.